These 8 T cell receptor beta chains were sequenced from one sample in a study of shared clonotypes between healthy human individuals. The protocol was immunoSEQ multiplex PCR, while the TCRdb copy is restricted to in-frame clones and leaves out a portion. The table has 450,000 to 500,000 clones, approximately 78% seen once; the top ten hold approximately 12%. The sequenced sample consisted of PBMCs. These TCRs come from a woman aged 40 to 50 in good health. Some clones in this sample may be carry-over from other donors' samples.

The chain couples TRBV7-9 to TRBJ1-1, with D unresolved. The CDR3 is 15 amino acids. Trimming took 0 bases from V and 1 from J, leaving 9 bases between them. The V gene's germline CDR1 is SEHNR and CDR2 FQNEAQ (reference sequence). CDR3 sequence: CASSLAMDGNTEAFF. The CDR3 region has the DNA TGTGCCAGCAGCTTAGCAATGGACGGGAACACTGAAGCTTTCTTT. Combining the CDR3 with reference TRBV7-9 and TRBJ1-1 gives the whole variable domain DTGVSQNPRHKITKRGQNVTFRCDPISEHNRLYWYRQTLGQGPEFLTYFQNEAQLEKSRLLSDRFSAERPKGSFSTLEIQRTEQGDSAMYLCASSLAMDGNTEAFFGQGTRLTVV.

The chain links TRBV28 to TRBJ1-6; 9 nucleotides align to TRBD1. The CDR3 is 17 amino acids. CDR1 is MDHEN, CDR2 SYDVKM, per germline. Trimming removed 3 bases from V and 10 bases from J; junction bases left unmatched: 13. The CDR3 region is CASSLWLGTGQGSPLHF. CDR3 nucleotide sequence: TGTGCCAGCAGTTTGTGGCTCGGGACAGGGCAGGGCTCACCCCTCCACTTT.

The chain has TRBV28 and TRBJ2-7; 7 positions match TRBD2. The CDR3 sequence is 11 residues long. Trimming removed 6 bases from V and 4 bases from J; junction bases left unmatched: 0. Germline V CDR1 and CDR2: MDHEN, SYDVKM. In nucleotides, the CDR3 is TGTGCCAGCAGCGGGAGGTACGAGCAGTACTTC. Translating gives CASSGRYEQYF.

The chain joins TRBV10-3 to TRBJ2-7; 7 positions match TRBD2. CDR3 length: 14 residues. V was pared by 8 bases and J by 2 bases, with 9 bases of the junction left unmatched. CDR1 and CDR2 (germline): ENHRY, SYGVKD. The CDR3 DNA reads as TGTGCCATCGGGGGGGGGATCCAGACCTACGAGCAGTACTTC. It codes for CAIGGGIQTYEQYF.

This clone appeared once. The CDR3 sequence is CAISIDRKETQYF. CDR3 in DNA: TGTGCCATCAGTATCGACAGAAAAGAGACCCAGTACTTC. The rearrangement links TRBV10-3 to TRBJ2-5; possibly TRBD1 for D (5 bases). From germline, CDR1 is ENHRY and CDR2 SYGVKD. The CDR3 spans 13 residues. Trimming took 5 bases from V and 3 from J, leaving 10 bases between them.

The CDR3 sequence: CASKSDGSNYGYTF. In DNA form, the CDR3 reads TGTGCCAGCAAGTCGGACGGGTCTAACTATGGCTACACCTTC. This chain uses TRBV27 with TRBJ1-2, with D hard to call. Germline CDR1 is MNHEY and CDR2 is SMNVEV (reference sequence). The CDR3 contains 14 residues. The ends were cut back, 7 bases at V and 0 bases at J, with 12 bases in the middle.

This clone was detected a few times. The chain joins TRBV2 to TRBJ1-1; D may be TRBD1 (5 bases). The CDR3 loop spans 14 amino acids. Looked up from germline, CDR1 is SNHLY and CDR2 is FYNNEI. The V end lost 7 bases, the J end lost 5 bases, and 17 bases lay between the germline ends. This chain's CDR3 is CASTRGAGGTEAFF. In DNA form, the CDR3 reads TGTGCCAGCACCAGAGGGGCAGGAGGAACTGAAGCTTTCTTT.

V and J are TRBV6-1 and TRBJ2-7, with 7 nucleotides matching TRBD2. The V segment lost 6 bases and the J segment 1 base; nucleotides outside the gene matches: 6. Germline CDR1 and CDR2: MNHNS and SASEGT. The CDR3 sequence is 14 residues long. CDR3 sequence reads: CASSRAGDSYEQYF. The CDR3 nucleotides are TGTGCCAGCAGCAGGGCGGGAGATTCCTACGAGCAGTACTTC.